The rows below give T cell receptor beta chains drawn from one sample of a study of T-cell reconstitution after alpha-beta-depleted transplantation in children. TCRdb passed the PCR reads through MiXCR, listing each CDR3 protein once. The repertoire holds 350,000 to 500,000 distinct CDR3 sequences, with about 40% as singletons. The material was PBMCs, obtained before TCRalphabeta/CD19-depleted stem cell transplant. These receptors all come from a girl under 10 years old with aplastic anemia, due to receive a stem cell transplant. The CDR3 runs from the conserved cysteine through the conserved F or W. D genes are given only for firm matches. Size tells how often a clone was seen (once, few, many) or the class of an expanded clone, and some rows leave it out.

NA,NA,TRBJ2-1,TRBV20-1,CSAKPSSVLGNEQFF,TGCAGTGCTAAGCCCTCTTCGGTCCTGGGCAATGAGCAGTTCTTC
NA,NA,TRBJ1-2,TRBV18,CASSPQGMNYGYTF,TGTGCCAGCTCACCACAGGGAATGAACTATGGCTACACCTTC
NA,NA,TRBJ2-7,TRBV20-1,CSARALVFNEQYF,TGCAGTGCTAGAGCCCTAGTTTTCAACGAGCAGTACTTC
once,TRBD1,TRBJ1-1,TRBV5-1,CAEDDRGNTEAFF,TGCGCCGAGGACGACAGGGGGAACACTGAAGCTTTCTTT
NA,NA,TRBJ2-7,TRBV15,CATSPEGGNTYEQYF,TGTGCCACCAGCCCCGAGGGGGGTAATACCTACGAGCAGTACTTC
NA,NA,TRBJ2-5,TRBV4-1,CASSQDNRGVQETQYF,TGCGCCAGCAGCCAAGATAATAGGGGGGTTCAAGAGACCCAGTACTTC
many,NA,TRBJ2-3,TRBV5-1,CASSLGDKSTDTQYF,TGCGCCAGCAGCTTGGGAGATAAGAGCACAGATACGCAGTATTTT
few,NA,TRBJ1-3,TRBV6-1,CASSEWGKGNTIYF,TGTGCCAGCAGTGAATGGGGCAAAGGAAACACCATATATTTT
many,NA,TRBJ2-1,TRBV7-2,CASSLAFGPSYNEQFF,TGTGCCAGCAGCTTAGCGTTTGGTCCCTCCTACAATGAGCAGTTCTTC
NA,TRBD1,TRBJ2-5,TRBV28,CASSSLTRDRGWQETQYF,TGTGCCAGCAGTTCGTTGACGCGGGACAGGGGATGGCAAGAGACCCAGTACTTC
NA,TRBD1,TRBJ2-7,TRBV15,CATSSKSQGVEQYF,TGTGCCACCAGCAGCAAAAGTCAGGGGGTCGAGCAGTACTTC
many,NA,TRBJ2-1,TRBV29-1,CSVEGLGQRVYEQFF,TGCAGCGTTGAGGGATTAGGCCAAAGGGTCTATGAGCAGTTCTTC
NA,NA,TRBJ2-4,TRBV27,CASRPGLAKNIQYF,TGTGCCAGCAGACCGGGACTAGCCAAAAACATTCAGTACTTC
few,NA,TRBJ1-3,TRBV7-9,CASRSQGTGNTIYF,TGTGCCAGCAGGTCGCAGGGGACTGGAAACACCATATATTTT
few,TRBD1,TRBJ2-1,TRBV28,CASSFDREAYNEQFF,TGTGCCAGCAGTTTCGACAGGGAAGCCTACAATGAGCAGTTCTTC
many,TRBD1,TRBJ2-7,TRBV29-1,CSVERRDRVTYEQYF,TGCAGCGTTGAACGCCGGGACAGGGTGACCTACGAGCAGTACTTC
NA,NA,TRBJ2-3,TRBV12-3/TRBV12-4,CATARGPGSDTQYF,TGTGCCACGGCGAGGGGCCCGGGGTCCGATACGCAGTATTTT
NA,NA,TRBJ1-4,TRBV28,CASSPASGEKLFF,TGTGCCAGCAGCCCGGCCTCGGGGGAAAAACTGTTTTTT
NA,NA,TRBJ2-1,TRBV15,CATSRYNEQFF,TGTGCCACCAGCAGATACAATGAGCAGTTCTTC
NA,TRBD1,TRBJ2-1,TRBV5-6,CASSPDRQNEQFF,TGTGCCAGCAGCCCGGACAGGCAGAATGAGCAGTTCTTC
NA,TRBD1,TRBJ2-7,TRBV7-2,CASSSDGGTGASYEQYF,TGTGCCAGCAGCTCCGATGGGGGCACAGGGGCTTCCTACGAGCAGTACTTC
many,NA,TRBJ1-5,TRBV12-3/TRBV12-4,CASSLMLGGNQPQHF,TGTGCCAGCAGTTTAATGCTCGGAGGCAATCAGCCCCAGCATTTT
few,NA,TRBJ2-3,TRBV30,CAWGTGTDTQYF,TGTGCCTGGGGGACCGGCACAGATACGCAGTATTTT
NA,TRBD2,TRBJ2-5,TRBV20-1,CSATLAGVRETQYF,TGCAGTGCTACCTTAGCGGGAGTACGGGAGACCCAGTACTTC
many,TRBD2,TRBJ2-3,TRBV7-2,CASSTRLAGSRDTQYF,TGTGCCAGCAGCACGCGACTAGCGGGATCTAGGGATACGCAGTATTTT